The text below deals with one T cell receptor (beta chain). The antigen is not known. CDR1 and CDR2 (germline): MNHNS, SASEGT. The V gene end was trimmed by 8 bases and the J gene end by 4 bases; junction bases not matched to a gene: 4. The CDR3 covers 12 residues. This sample is drawn from a study of vaccination and CD4 T cells after COVID-19. The wider study: Two Hispanic individuals were among six male and four female convalescent patients. Cultures serving as controls received a peptide pool (CEFX or HIV-1 Nef) or no peptide. Study observations and caveats: Only after vaccination were a median about 87% of convalescents' reactive clones seen.

CD4+ T cells that had been cultured provided DNA sequenced with the Oncomine TCR Beta short-read assay. From the PCR reads, TCRdb called clonotypes with MiXCR, one entry per CDR3 protein. The sample includes about 25,000 distinct CDR3 sequences, under 65% of them seen just once. Sample treatment: approximately nine-day PBMC culture with coronavirus spike peptide pools or control peptides (ViraFEST assay). This sequence joins TRBV6-1 and TRBJ1-1; 7 bases map to TRBD1. The source material was CD4+ T cells from blood, cultured in vitro. This sequence was found in a human donor who had recovered from COVID-19. CDR3 nucleotide sequence: TGTGCCAGCGACCGGACAGGCACTGAAGCTTTCTTT. It yields the protein CASDRTGTEAFF.